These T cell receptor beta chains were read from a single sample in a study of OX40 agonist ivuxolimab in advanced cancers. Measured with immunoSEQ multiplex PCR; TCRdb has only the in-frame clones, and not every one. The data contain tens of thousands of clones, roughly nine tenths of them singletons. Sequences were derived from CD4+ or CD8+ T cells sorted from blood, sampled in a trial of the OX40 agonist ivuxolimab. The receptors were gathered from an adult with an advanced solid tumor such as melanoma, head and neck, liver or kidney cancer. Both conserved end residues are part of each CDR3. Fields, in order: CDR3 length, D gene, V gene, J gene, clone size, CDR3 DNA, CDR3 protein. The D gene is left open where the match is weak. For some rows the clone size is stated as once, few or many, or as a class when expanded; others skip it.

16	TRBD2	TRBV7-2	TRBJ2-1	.	TGTGCCAGCAGCTTAGGGGGCGGACTAGTTGGGAATGAGCAGTTCTTC	CASSLGGGLVGNEQFF
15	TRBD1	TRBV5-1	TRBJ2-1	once	TGCGCCAGCAGCTTGGAACAGGGGATTGTCTATGAGCAGTTCTTC	CASSLEQGIVYEQFF
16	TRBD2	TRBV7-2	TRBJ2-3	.	TGTGCCAGCAGCTTGAGTCCGGGGGGGCAGGGGGATACGCAGTATTTT	CASSLSPGGQGDTQYF
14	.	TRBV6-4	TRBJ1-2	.	TGTGCCAGCAGGCCCGGGGTTTCCTACAATGGCTACACCTTC	CASRPGVSYNGYTF
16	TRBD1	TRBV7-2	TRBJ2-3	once	TGTGCCAGCAGCTTGTACGGGACAGGGGTCACAGATACGCAGTATTTT	CASSLYGTGVTDTQYF
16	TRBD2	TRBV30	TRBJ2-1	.	TGTGCCTGGGCCGGACTAGCGGGGGGGGGATACAATGAGCAGTTCTTC	CAWAGLAGGGYNEQFF
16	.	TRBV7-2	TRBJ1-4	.	TGTGCCAGCAGCTTGCGGGGCCGAACTACTAATGAAAAACTGTTTTTT	CASSLRGRTTNEKLFF
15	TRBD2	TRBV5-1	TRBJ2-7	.	TGCGCCAGCAGCGGAACTAGCGGGGGCCCCTACGAGCAGTACTTC	CASSGTSGGPYEQYF
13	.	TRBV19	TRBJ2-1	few	TGTGCCAGTAGTATAGAACTACAGGGAATGCAGTTCTTC	CASSIELQGMQFF
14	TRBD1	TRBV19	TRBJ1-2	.	TGTGCCAGTAGTACCACAGGGGGCAACTATGGCTACACCTTC	CASSTTGGNYGYTF
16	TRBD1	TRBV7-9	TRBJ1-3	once	TGTGCCAGCAGCGAGACAGGGATCATCTCTGGAAACACCATATATTTT	CASSETGIISGNTIYF
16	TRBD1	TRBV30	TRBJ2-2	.	TGTGCCTGGAGTGTCCAGGGGGCTTCGAACACCGGGGAGCTGTTTTTT	CAWSVQGASNTGELFF
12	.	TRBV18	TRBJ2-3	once	TGTGCCAGCTCGCCGAATCGGGATACGCAGTATTTT	CASSPNRDTQYF
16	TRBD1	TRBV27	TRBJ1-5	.	TGTGCCAGCAGTTCCGAGGGGGCGTATAGCAATCAGCCCCAGCATTTT	CASSSEGAYSNQPQHF
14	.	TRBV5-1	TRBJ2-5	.	TGCGCCAGCAGCTTGGGGACGGTCCGGGAGACCCAGTACTTC	CASSLGTVRETQYF
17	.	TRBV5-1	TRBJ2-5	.	TGCGCCAGCAGCTTGAGAGTTACAGGGTCCTCTCGAGAGACCCAGTACTTC	CASSLRVTGSSRETQYF
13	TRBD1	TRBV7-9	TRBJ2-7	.	TGTGCCAGCAGCATGGACAGGTGGTCCGAGCAGTACTTC	CASSMDRWSEQYF
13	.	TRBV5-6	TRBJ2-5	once	TGTGCCAGCAGGGGGGAGCGGCAAGAGACCCAGTACTTC	CASRGERQETQYF
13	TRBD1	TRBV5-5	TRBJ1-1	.	TGTGCCAGCAGCAACAGGGGGAGGACTGAAGCTTTCTTT	CASSNRGRTEAFF
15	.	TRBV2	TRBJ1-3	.	TGTGCCAGCAGTGAAGGCTCCAGGTCTGGAAACACCATATATTTT	CASSEGSRSGNTIYF
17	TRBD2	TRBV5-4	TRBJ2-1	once	TGTGCCAGCAAGCGGGACTTCGTGACGCGCTCCTACAATGAGCAGTTCTTC	CASKRDFVTRSYNEQFF
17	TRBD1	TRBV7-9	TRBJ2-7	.	TGTGCCAGCAGCTTATCCCCCCTACTCACAGGGGACTACGAGCAGTACTTC	CASSLSPLLTGDYEQYF
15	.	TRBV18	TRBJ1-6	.	TGTGCCAGCTCACCCGGGGGGGGGAGAGATTCACCCCTCCACTTT	CASSPGGGRDSPLHF
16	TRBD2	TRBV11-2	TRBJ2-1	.	TGTGCCAGCAGCTTTAGCGGGGGGGCGACCTACAATGAGCAGTTCTTC	CASSFSGGATYNEQFF